This passage covers 15 T cell receptor beta chains from one sample sequenced in a study of a mutant IDH1 vaccine in newly diagnosed glioma. Time point given: week 23, last vaccination. Every vaccine dose comprised 300 ug of mutant IDH1 20-mer peptide plus topical imiquimod. These TCRs' antigens remain unknown. The repertoire was sequenced with immunoSEQ multiplex PCR; TCRdb's copy has only in-frame clones and lacks some. The data hold tens of thousands of clones, with roughly 81% observed a single time. The specimen was PBMCs, collected from a glioma patient whose treatment included an IDH1 peptide vaccine. Source of these receptors: a woman between 40 and 50 years old with glioma. Some clones in this sample may be carry-over from other donors' samples.

This chain uses TRBV10-2 with TRBJ2-2; 9 nucleotides agree with TRBD2. The CDR3 length is 15 residues. With V trimmed by 8 bases and J by 4 bases, 8 bases remained unmatched. Germline loops: CDR1 WSHSY, CDR2 SAAADI. DNA of the CDR3: TGCGCCAGCTCAGGTAGCGGGGGCAGCACCGGGGAGCTGTTTTTT. This encodes CASSGSGGSTGELFF.

The CDR3 reads CASSVVQGGTEAFF. In DNA form, the CDR3 reads TGTGCCAGCAGCGTAGTCCAGGGTGGCACTGAAGCTTTCTTT. The chain carries TRBV9 and TRBJ1-1; TRBD1 is a possible D gene (5 bases). Trimming pared 0 bases from V and 4 bases from J, leaving 10 bases between. The CDR3 extends over 14 amino acids. CDR1 and CDR2 from the germline V gene are SGDLS and YYNGEE.

About this clone: A junction end diverges from the germline sequence, so it may reflect a read error. As DNA, the CDR3 is TGTGCGAGTACTCCAGGGCCCGCAAACACTGAAGCTTTCTTT. Encoded protein: CASTPGPANTEAFF. The rearrangement links TRBV19 to TRBJ1-1, with D possibly being TRBD1 (5 bases). The CDR3 extends over 14 amino acids. CDR1 LNHDA and CDR2 SQIVND come from the germline V gene (reference sequence).

The chain recombines TRBV2 with TRBJ2-1; 10 nucleotides align to TRBD1. Germline V gene data show CDR1 as SNHLY and CDR2 as FYNNEI. There are 15 residues in the CDR3. The V segment lost 4 bases and the J segment 4 bases; nucleotides outside the gene matches: 4. CDR3 amino acids: CASSVDRGGYNEQFF. CDR3 nucleotides: TGTGCCAGCAGTGTGGACAGGGGGGGATACAATGAGCAGTTCTTC.

This rearrangement joins TRBV10-3 to TRBJ1-2; D gene unclear. V was cut by 4 bases and J by 8 bases, with 11 bases left in between. CDR3 size: 12 residues. Per the germline V gene, CDR1 is ENHRY and CDR2 is SYGVKD. The CDR3 region is CAISVSPQGYTF. In DNA, the CDR3 is TGTGCCATCAGTGTAAGCCCTCAGGGCTACACCTTC.

This chain uses TRBV5-8 with TRBJ1-2, with no clear D. The V gene lost 2 bases and the J gene lost 5 bases, with 7 bases spanning the gap. Per germline, CDR1 SGHTS and CDR2 YDEGEE. This CDR3 contains 12 residues. The CDR3 loop is CASSFPSYGYTF. The CDR3 nucleotides are TGTGCCAGCAGCTTCCCCTCTTATGGCTACACCTTC.

The genes are TRBV7-9 and TRBJ2-1; 12 bases fit TRBD2. V lost 10 bases to trimming and J lost 5 bases; unmatched junction nucleotides: 6. The germline gives CDR1 SEHNR, CDR2 FQNEAQ (reference sequence). The CDR3 loop spans 14 amino acids. The CDR3 spells CATPLAGGHNEQFF. As DNA, the CDR3 is TGTGCCACCCCACTAGCGGGGGGACACAATGAGCAGTTCTTC.

The chain is built from TRBV30 and TRBJ2-3; a possible D gene is TRBD2 (5 bases). Trimming stripped 8 bases from V and 2 bases from J, with 23 bases between. The CDR3 length is 16 residues. Germline values: CDR1 GTSNPN, CDR2 SVGIG (reference sequence). The chain's CDR3 is CARIEDLAGYTDTQYF. In DNA, the CDR3 is TGTGCCCGGATAGAAGACCTAGCCGGGTACACAGATACGCAGTATTTT.

The V and J genes are TRBV5-4 and TRBJ2-5, with 9 bases that match TRBD2. Germline CDR1 reads SGHNT; CDR2 reads YYREEE (reference sequence). The CDR3 is 14 residues long. The V gene end was trimmed by 3 bases and the J gene end by 4 bases; junction bases not matched to a gene: 4. In DNA, the CDR3 is TGTGCCAGCAGCTGGGGCGGGGGGGGAGAGACCCAGTACTTC. This codes for CASSWGGGGETQYF.

The table lists this clone with a count of one. This chain uses TRBV7-9 with TRBJ1-2, with D possibly matching TRBD1 (6 bases). The V end lost 4 bases, the J end lost 0 bases, and 12 bases lay between the germline ends. Germline V CDR1 and CDR2: SEHNR, FQNEAQ (reference sequence). The CDR3 consists of 15 residues. CDR3 nucleotide sequence: TGTGCCAGCAGCTCACAGGGCCCAGCTAACTATGGCTACACCTTC. This sequence encodes CASSSQGPANYGYTF.

The CDR3 coding sequence is TGTGCCAGCTCACCACCGGCAGGGTCCTACGAGCAGTACTTC. Its translation: CASSPPAGSYEQYF. This sequence joins TRBV18 and TRBJ2-7; possibly TRBD1 for D (5 bases). The V gene lost 0 bases and the J gene lost 1 base, with 7 bases spanning the gap. The CDR3 has 14 residues. Germline V lookup: CDR1 KGHSH, CDR2 LQKENI.

The chain uses TRBV7-2 and TRBJ1-2; D remains unclear. This CDR3 comprises 14 residues. Germline V CDR1 and CDR2: SGHTA, FQGNSA. Trimming cost V 1 base and J 0 bases, with 6 bases left between them. CDR3 sequence (DNA): TGTGCCAGCAGCTTAGTTATGGCTAACTATGGCTACACCTTC. Translation gives CASSLVMANYGYTF.

A remark on this clone: The junction and the germline gene differ at one end; a read error may be behind it. This CDR3 reads CASSLSGHTEAFF. The CDR3 DNA reads TGTGCTAGCAGCTTATCAGGGCACACTGAAGCTTTCTTT. This chain joins TRBV7-7 and TRBJ1-1; tentative D call: TRBD1 (5 bases). This CDR3 spans 13 amino acids. CDR1 SSHAT and CDR2 FNYEAQ come from the germline V gene (reference sequence). Complete variable domain (other parts from reference TRBV7-7 and TRBJ1-1): GAGVSQSPRYKVTKRGQDVTLRCDPISSHATLYWYQQALGQGPEFLTYFNYEAQPDKSGLPSDRFSAERPEGSISTLTIQRTEQRDSAMYRCASSLSGHTEAFFGQGTRLTVV.

J is TRBJ2-1 and V is TRBV7-3; 8 bases line up with TRBD2. Germline lookup yields CDR1 SGHTA and CDR2 FQGTGA. CDR3 length: 17 residues. V was pared by 5 bases and J by 1 base, with 10 bases of the junction left unmatched. Here the CDR3 reads CASSPPEAGESYNEQFF. As DNA, the CDR3 is TGTGCCAGCAGCCCTCCGGAAGCGGGGGAGTCCTACAATGAGCAGTTCTTC.

This clone was found a few times. The chain has TRBV9 and TRBJ1-2, with 7 bases fitting TRBD1. After removal of 0 bases from V and 8 bases from J, the junction contained 4 bases not matched to a gene. Germline V gene sequence: CDR1 SGDLS, CDR2 YYNGEE. The CDR3 is 13 amino acids. CDR3 region: CASSVEGGGGYTF. The CDR3 DNA reads as TGTGCCAGCAGCGTAGAAGGGGGCGGCGGCTACACCTTC.